Included here is one TCR beta chain sequence, with context. What antigen it recognizes has not been identified. No qualities accompany the bases; no much larger clone lies one base away. These data are taken from a study of T-cell memory formation after mild COVID-19 (dated by TCRdb to the early 2020s). Regarding the research as a whole: TCR sequence clusters from the two donors were largely donor specific. T-cell clones expanding and contracting after mild COVID-19 in a couple of donors were tracked by longitudinal TCRalpha and TCRbeta repertoire sequencing. The cohort comprised two young, previously healthy adult volunteers, one female and one male. The paper as a whole reports these results and caveats: Some responding clones were found in pre-infection memory, which suggests that pre-existing cross-reactive memory T cells took part in the SARS-CoV-2 response. Contracting CD4+ clones turned up mainly in the CM and EM memory subsets, whereas EMRA was where CD8+ clones were enriched. Clones contracting from day 15 to 85 had balanced CD4/CD8 phenotypes, while a second wave expanding from day 15 to 37 was biased towards CD4+. The study included only two mild cases, and larger cohorts that include severe cases with pre-infection samples were judged to be necessary. SARS-CoV-2 specificity of the second-wave clones peaking on day 37 was not confirmed.

Ficoll-Paque density gradient centrifugation was used to isolate PBMCs. For sequencing, an Illumina NovaSeq 6000 was employed. TCRalpha and TCRbeta cDNA libraries were constructed by 5'RACE with constant-segment primers, with sample barcodes and unique molecular identifiers being introduced. RNA was extracted from every sample with Trizol reagent. The libraries were amplified in two PCR steps, and the second step added a second sample barcode and Illumina TruSeq adapters. Sequencing of libraries was performed on an Illumina NovaSeq with 2 x 150 bp paired-end reads. The authors' pipeline ran thus. Demultiplexing of reads and collapsing into UMI-guided consensus sequences were performed with migec v1.2.7. Using mixcr v2.1.11, UMI consensuses were aligned to TRA and TRB V and J templates and then assembled into clonotypes. A clonotype was counted as expanded or contracted only if both edgeR and NoisET called the change significant, with noise models trained on biological replicates. edgeR calls used a false discovery rate-adjusted p below 0.01 and a log2 fold-change threshold of 1. PCA with hierarchical clustering of max-normalized trajectories of the 1000 most abundant clonotypes was used as exploratory dynamics analysis. The CD4 or CD8 phenotype of responding clones was assigned using the separately sequenced CD4+ and CD8+ repertoires. TCRdb cleaned the public reads at Q25 with fastp, built clones with MiXCR and kept in-frame beta chains. Every distinct CDR3 protein forms one entry, paired with its most common genes and DNA. The V and J calls here are based on TCRdb, not the publication. The sample profile shows about 100,000 distinct CDR3 sequences; approximately 10% of them were found once. About 40% of the sample is held by the ten biggest clonotypes.

Sequences LGHDT (CDR1) and YNNKEL (CDR2) are obtained from the germline V gene (reference sequence). The CDR3, cysteine through phenylalanine, is 16 amino acids long. Just the 48-base CDR3 DNA is kept, in frame starting at base 1. V is cut back by 3 bases and J by 6 bases, with 8 bases in the junction unmatched. Material: PBMCs or a T cell subset sorted from them (not recorded which). The chain is made from TRBV3-1 and TRBJ2-2; TRBD1 matches 9 bases in the middle. The TCR comes from a young man who had mild COVID-19 (a few samples of this study predate the infection). The sample titles of this study are shuffled in the database, so cell type and time point are left out; the donor was told from shared clones. The CDR3 here reads CASSHGGTGFSGELFF. The nucleotide sequence is given as TGTGCCAGCAGCCATGGCGGGACAGGGTTTTCCGGGGAGCTGTTTTTT.